This TCR beta chain appears in the sequencing data of a study of blood T cell repertoires in COVID-19. Whole-study context: Spain, Italy and the United States supplied samples that represented acute and convalescent COVID-19. The analysed material was cDNA or gDNA that came from T cells, B-cell-depleted T cells, or PBMCs.

CDR1 is LNHDA and CDR2 is SQIVND in the germline V gene (reference sequence). Trimming stripped 0 bases from V and 5 bases from J, with 13 bases between. The CDR3 sequence is 15 residues long. Seattle's enrolled individuals joined amid active infection and were then monitored longitudinally. Sequencing used immunoSEQ multiplex PCR; TCRdb keeps in-frame clones, though not all of them. The sample comprises 200,000 or so clones, more than 80% of which are singletons, and around 12% rests with the top ten. The TCR originated in an elderly woman with COVID-19, enrolled during active disease. The chain employs TRBV19 and TRBJ1-2; D possibly corresponds to TRBD1 (6 bases). Source material: peripheral blood. The CDR3 reads CASSIDSRTVYGYTF. The CDR3 DNA sequence: TGTGCCAGTAGTATAGATAGCAGGACAGTTTATGGCTACACCTTC.